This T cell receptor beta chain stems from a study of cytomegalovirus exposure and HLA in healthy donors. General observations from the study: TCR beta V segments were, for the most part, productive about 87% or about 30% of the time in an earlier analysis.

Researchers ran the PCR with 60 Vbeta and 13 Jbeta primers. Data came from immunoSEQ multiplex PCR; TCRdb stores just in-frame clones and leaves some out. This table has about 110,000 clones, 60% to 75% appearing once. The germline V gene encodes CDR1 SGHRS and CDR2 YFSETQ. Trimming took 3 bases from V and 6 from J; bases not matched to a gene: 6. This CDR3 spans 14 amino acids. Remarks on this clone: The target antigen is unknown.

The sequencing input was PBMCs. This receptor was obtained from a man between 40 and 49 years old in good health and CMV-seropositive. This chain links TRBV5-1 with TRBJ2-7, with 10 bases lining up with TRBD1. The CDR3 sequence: CASSSSGQGSEQYV. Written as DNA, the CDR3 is TGCGCCAGCAGCTCTTCGGGACAGGGGAGCGAGCAGTACGTC.